This T cell receptor beta chain was identified in a study of a mutant IDH1 vaccine in newly diagnosed glioma. The time point is: week 11, during vaccination. Each vaccine dose was 300 ug of mutant IDH1 20-mer peptide, with topical imiquimod. The assay was immunoSEQ multiplex PCR, and TCRdb's table has in-frame clones only and misses some. The sample consists of about 64,000 clones, 84% of them appearing once. Worth noting for this clone: What it binds is not known.

Sequencing used PBMCs, obtained from a glioma patient whose treatment included an IDH1 peptide vaccine. The sequence was collected from a woman in her fifties or sixties with glioma.

The CDR3 DNA reads as TGTGCCAGCAGCCTAATGATTTCGACAGGGGGTAATAATTCACCCCTCCACTTT. Protein: CASSLMISTGGNNSPLHF. The chain couples TRBV7-2 to TRBJ1-6; TRBD1 matches at 9 bases. Germline lookup yields CDR1 SGHTA and CDR2 FQGNSA. V lost 5 bases and J lost 5; bases outside the gene matches: 13. The CDR3 has 18 amino acids.